These T cell receptor beta chains were read from a single sample in a study of cytomegalovirus exposure and HLA in healthy donors. Sequenced by immunoSEQ multiplex PCR; TCRdb stores in-frame clones only, minus some. The sample has some 260,000 clones, roughly 87% seen once. The sample consisted of PBMCs. These receptors originate from a man aged 18 to 35 in good health and CMV-seropositive. The CDR3 runs from the conserved cysteine through the conserved F or W. D genes are given only for firm matches. Size tells how often a clone was seen (once, few, many) or the class of an expanded clone, and some rows leave it out.

D gene: TRBD1
J gene: TRBJ1-1
V gene: TRBV27
clone size: .
CDR3 DNA: TGTGCCAGCAGCCTGGGACAGGGGGCGGTGGAGGACACTGAAGCTTTCTTT
CDR3 protein: CASSLGQGAVEDTEAFF

D gene: .
J gene: TRBJ1-1
V gene: TRBV15
clone size: few
CDR3 DNA: TGTGCCACCAGCCCTGGACGGAACACTGAAGCTTTCTTT
CDR3 protein: CATSPGRNTEAFF

D gene: .
J gene: TRBJ2-2
V gene: TRBV5-1
clone size: .
CDR3 DNA: TGCGCCAGCAGCTTGGGACTAGTCAACACCGGGGAGCTGTTTTTT
CDR3 protein: CASSLGLVNTGELFF

D gene: .
J gene: TRBJ2-3
V gene: TRBV28
clone size: .
CDR3 DNA: TGTGCCAGCAGGATCAGGGCAGGGGGCACAGATACGCAGTATTTT
CDR3 protein: CASRIRAGGTDTQYF

D gene: .
J gene: TRBJ2-3
V gene: TRBV27
clone size: .
CDR3 DNA: TGTGCCAGCACGGAGGCAGATACGCAGTATTTT
CDR3 protein: CASTEADTQYF

D gene: TRBD1
J gene: TRBJ1-2
V gene: TRBV4-1
clone size: .
CDR3 DNA: TGCGCCAGCAGCCAAGACCCGACAGGGAGCTATGGCTACACCTTC
CDR3 protein: CASSQDPTGSYGYTF

D gene: TRBD2
J gene: TRBJ2-3
V gene: TRBV5-1
clone size: .
CDR3 DNA: TGCGCCAGCAGCCGGGGACTAGCGGGAGGGCTGATGGGGCAGACAGATACGCAGTATTTT
CDR3 protein: CASSRGLAGGLMGQTDTQYF

D gene: .
J gene: TRBJ2-3
V gene: TRBV7-6
clone size: .
CDR3 DNA: TGTGCCAGCAGCTTACGAGGGAACCCAGGCACAGATACGCAGTATTTT
CDR3 protein: CASSLRGNPGTDTQYF

D gene: TRBD2
J gene: TRBJ2-7
V gene: TRBV7-2
clone size: .
CDR3 DNA: TGTGCCAGCAGCCCACAAGGTCGTTGGGGTAGCGGGAGTTCCTACGAGCAGTACTTC
CDR3 protein: CASSPQGRWGSGSSYEQYF

D gene: .
J gene: TRBJ2-7
V gene: TRBV13
clone size: .
CDR3 DNA: TGTGCCAGCAGCTCCTCAGAGGGAGGCTCCTACGAGCAGTACTTC
CDR3 protein: CASSSSEGGSYEQYF

D gene: .
J gene: TRBJ1-3
V gene: TRBV12-5
clone size: .
CDR3 DNA: TGTGCTAGTGGTTTTCGACTCTCTGGAAACACCATATATTTT
CDR3 protein: CASGFRLSGNTIYF

D gene: TRBD1
J gene: TRBJ1-5
V gene: TRBV5-6
clone size: .
CDR3 DNA: TGTGCCAGCAGCTTGAGGACAGGGGGTCAGCCCCAGCATTTT
CDR3 protein: CASSLRTGGQPQHF

D gene: .
J gene: TRBJ1-1
V gene: TRBV29-1
clone size: .
CDR3 DNA: TGCAGCGTTGAAGGAGGGGGACACACTGAAGCTTTCTTT
CDR3 protein: CSVEGGGHTEAFF

D gene: .
J gene: TRBJ2-1
V gene: TRBV6-1
clone size: .
CDR3 DNA: TGTGCCAGCAGTCCCGCTTCGACCTACAATGAGCAGTTCTTC
CDR3 protein: CASSPASTYNEQFF

D gene: .
J gene: TRBJ2-7
V gene: TRBV6-1
clone size: .
CDR3 DNA: TGTGCCAGCAGTGAAGAGGGCGAGCAGTACTTC
CDR3 protein: CASSEEGEQYF

D gene: TRBD1
J gene: TRBJ1-1
V gene: TRBV5-1
clone size: .
CDR3 DNA: TGCGCCAGCAGCCTAGACAGGGCCACTGAAGCTTTCTTT
CDR3 protein: CASSLDRATEAFF

D gene: .
J gene: TRBJ2-3
V gene: TRBV5-1
clone size: .
CDR3 DNA: TGCGCCAGCAGCTCGACAGGTAATTCCGCAGATACGCAGTATTTT
CDR3 protein: CASSSTGNSADTQYF

D gene: .
J gene: TRBJ2-1
V gene: TRBV6-1
clone size: .
CDR3 DNA: TGTGCCAGCAGCAGGCGGGGAAACTCCTACAATGAGCAGTTCTTC
CDR3 protein: CASSRRGNSYNEQFF

D gene: .
J gene: TRBJ2-7
V gene: TRBV30
clone size: .
CDR3 DNA: TGTGCCTGGAGTCTCGACACGAGCTCCTACGAGCAGTACTTC
CDR3 protein: CAWSLDTSSYEQYF

D gene: .
J gene: TRBJ1-4
V gene: TRBV5-1
clone size: .
CDR3 DNA: TGCGCCAGCAGCCCGGACCCGGATAATGAAAAACTGTTTTTT
CDR3 protein: CASSPDPDNEKLFF

D gene: .
J gene: TRBJ2-3
V gene: TRBV25-1
clone size: .
CDR3 DNA: TGTGCCAGCAGTGACGGACCTCCAGATACGCAGTATTTT
CDR3 protein: CASSDGPPDTQYF

D gene: .
J gene: TRBJ1-2
V gene: TRBV6-1
clone size: .
CDR3 DNA: TGTGCCAGCAGTCAGACAGAGCTCTATGGCTACACCTTC
CDR3 protein: CASSQTELYGYTF

D gene: .
J gene: TRBJ1-2
V gene: TRBV6-6
clone size: once
CDR3 DNA: TGTGCCAGCAGTTACGTTGGGGTCTCCGACTATGGCTACACCTTC
CDR3 protein: CASSYVGVSDYGYTF

D gene: .
J gene: TRBJ2-7
V gene: TRBV10-3
clone size: .
CDR3 DNA: TGTGCCATCAGACCCGCCGGTCTGGGGGATTACTCCTACGAGCAGTACTTC
CDR3 protein: CAIRPAGLGDYSYEQYF